This T cell receptor (beta chain) was retrieved from a study of technical replicates of blood from a handful of donors. The assay was immunoSEQ multiplex PCR, and TCRdb's table has in-frame clones only and misses some. This table has roughly 65,000 clones, around 88% appearing once. Only one count was recorded for this clone. The V and J ends lost 10 bases and 1 base respectively, with 10 bases between them. CDR3 length: 12 residues. Germline lookup yields CDR1 SNHLY and CDR2 FYNNEI. Sequencing was done on a sample of PBMCs. V and J are TRBV2 and TRBJ1-2; perhaps TRBD1 as D (6 bases). The clonotype comes from a human donor in good health. Some clones in this sample may be carry-over from other donors' samples. The CDR3 DNA follows: TGTGCCACCCGGACAGATAACTATGGCTACACCTTC. The encoded protein is CATRTDNYGYTF.